What follows are 32 T cell receptor beta chains derived from one specimen sequenced in a study of identifying expanded T cells in peripheral blood. Produced via immunoSEQ multiplex PCR; TCRdb's table is partial and in-frame only. The table lists some 100,000 clones, around 88% of them singletons. Material: blood. These receptor sequences come from a person between 18 and 75 years old in good health.

V gene TRBV10-3 combines with J gene TRBJ2-2; 10 bases align to TRBD1. Germline CDR1 is ENHRY and CDR2 is SYGVKD. The ends lost 7 bases at V and 5 bases at J; junction bases unmatched: 19. There are 19 residues in the CDR3. The CDR3 sequence is CAITRRIRPGTGDTGELFF. As DNA, the CDR3 is TGTGCCATCACCCGACGGATCCGTCCCGGGACAGGGGATACCGGGGAGCTGTTTTTT.

The rearrangement uses TRBV6-6 and TRBJ1-1; possible D gene TRBD1, 6 bases. The CDR3 runs to 15 residues. From germline, CDR1 is MNHNY and CDR2 SVGAGI (reference sequence). V lost 0 bases, J lost 6 bases, and 14 bases lay in between. The CDR3 region is CASSYSGTPISEAFF. CDR3 in DNA: TGTGCCAGCAGTTACTCCGGGACACCGATTTCTGAAGCTTTCTTT.

DNA of the CDR3: TGTGCCAGCAGCGAGCCCGACCCTCGGGGAACTAATGAAAAACTGTTTTTT. It is translated as CASSEPDPRGTNEKLFF. V gene TRBV9 combines with J gene TRBJ1-4; D is unclear. CDR1 and CDR2 (germline): SGDLS, YYNGEE. This CDR3 has 17 amino acids. The V and J ends lost 3 bases and 1 base respectively, with 16 bases between them.

V and J are TRBV12-5 and TRBJ1-6, with 11 bases matching TRBD1. In germline, CDR1 is LGHNT, CDR2 FRNRAP. CDR3 length: 18 residues. After removal of 2 bases from V and 5 bases from J, the junction contained 8 bases not matched to a gene. The DNA of the CDR3 is TGTGCTAGTGGTTTGAGAACCGGACAGGGGGCGAATAATTCACCCCTCCACTTT. Translated, it gives CASGLRTGQGANNSPLHF.

The chain combines TRBV7-2 with TRBJ2-5, with D hard to call. The ends were cut back, 8 bases at V and 4 bases at J, with 5 bases in the middle. The CDR3 loop spans 10 amino acids. Germline values: CDR1 SGHTA, CDR2 FQGNSA. CDR3 bases: TGTGCCAGCGGACGAGAGACCCAGTACTTC. This gives the protein CASGRETQYF.

This clone came up once. The rearrangement joins TRBV7-2 to TRBJ2-5; TRBD1 matches at 7 bases. The J call is uncertain, as TRBJ2-7 better fits the DNA end. The V gene's germline CDR1 is SGHTA and CDR2 FQGNSA. This CDR3 spans 15 amino acids. The CDR3 coding sequence is TGTGCCAGCAGCTTAGACCTTCGACAGGGCTACGAGCAGTACTTC. This codes for CASSLDLRQGYEQYF.

The chain links TRBV4-2 to TRBJ2-1, with TRBD2 identical over 12 bases. Per the germline V gene, CDR1 is LGHNA and CDR2 is YNFKEQ. CDR3 length: 15 residues. Trimming took 4 bases from V and 2 from J; bases not matched to a gene: 0. The CDR3 sequence is CASSPSGGAYNEQFF. CDR3 nucleotide sequence: TGTGCCAGCAGCCCTAGCGGGGGGGCCTACAATGAGCAGTTCTTC.

CDR3: CASSRQGTPSYEQYF. CDR3 nucleotide sequence: TGTGCCAGCTCACGACAGGGCACGCCCTCCTACGAGCAGTACTTC. This rearrangement joins TRBV18 to TRBJ2-7, with 7 positions matching TRBD1. Looked up from germline, CDR1 is KGHSH and CDR2 is LQKENI. With V trimmed by 4 bases and J by 0 bases, 6 bases remained unmatched. This CDR3 is 15 amino acids long.

The chain recombines TRBV7-9 with TRBJ1-1; 8 positions agree with TRBD1. The CDR3 totals 14 residues. Per germline, CDR1 SEHNR and CDR2 FQNEAQ (reference sequence). The V segment lost 5 bases and the J segment 5 bases; nucleotides outside the gene matches: 7. CDR3 DNA: TGTGCCAGCAGCCCTGGACAGGGAAGGACTGAAGCTTTCTTT. Its translation is CASSPGQGRTEAFF.

The rearrangement joins TRBV11-3 to TRBJ2-3; 8 bases are shared with TRBD2. The V and J ends lost 3 bases and 0 bases, in that order; junction bases with no gene match: 2. The length of the CDR3 is 15 residues. The germline V gene encodes CDR1 SGHNT and CDR2 YENEEA. For the CDR3, the DNA is TGTGCCAGCAGCTTTGTAGCGGGAAGCACAGATACGCAGTATTTT. This codes for CASSFVAGSTDTQYF.

The chain recombines TRBV28 with TRBJ2-7; D possibly corresponds to TRBD1 (6 bases). Trimming took off 3 bases at V and 0 bases at J, with 9 bases between the two ends. Germline CDR1 is MDHEN and CDR2 is SYDVKM. The CDR3 is 14 residues long. The CDR3 DNA follows: TGTGCCAGCAGTTTGCAGGGGTACTCCTACGAGCAGTACTTC. It codes for CASSLQGYSYEQYF.

V is TRBV23-1 and J is TRBJ2-5; D possibly corresponds to TRBD1 (6 bases). Matching the DNA end better, TRBJ2-7 makes the J call doubtful. TRBV23-1 is assigned to the ORF class and has an uncertain function. The CDR3 extends over 15 amino acids. The CDR3 is CASSLPGHRTYEQYF. CDR3 DNA sequence: TGCGCCAGCAGTCTTCCGGGACACCGGACCTACGAGCAGTACTTC.

The chain uses TRBV9 and TRBJ2-5; D possibly corresponds to TRBD1 (6 bases). In germline, CDR1 is SGDLS, CDR2 YYNGEE. The CDR3 has 16 residues. Trimming shortened V by 4 bases and J by 2 bases, and 18 bases separated the two germline ends. The CDR3 spells CASSPLLWGQQETQYF. The CDR3 coding sequence is TGTGCCAGCAGCCCCCTGCTTTGGGGGCAGCAAGAGACCCAGTACTTC.

The gene calls are TRBV23-1 and TRBJ2-7; no clear D gene. TRBV23-1 has ORF status, its function being uncertain. Trimming removed 6 bases at V and 2 bases at J, with 23 bases between. The CDR3 has 17 amino acids. In DNA, the CDR3 is TGCGCCAGCAGGACGGCCTACGGTCCCCGGGCAACCTACGAGCAGTACTTC. This encodes CASRTAYGPRATYEQYF.

This clone appeared a few times. This chain joins TRBV6-4 and TRBJ1-2; 8 bases are a match to TRBD1. The CDR3 loop spans 15 amino acids. Trimming removed 6 bases from V and 4 bases from J; junction bases left unmatched: 10. CDR1 MRHNA and CDR2 SNTAGT come from the germline V gene. DNA for the CDR3: TGTGCCAGCAGCGCTTCTCAGGGGGCAAGCTATGGCTACACCTTC. Translating gives CASSASQGASYGYTF.

The chain has TRBV19 and TRBJ1-6; the D gene is possibly TRBD1 (5 bases). CDR3 length: 13 residues. V dropped 5 bases and J dropped 6 bases, with 8 bases sitting between them. CDR1 is LNHDA and CDR2 is SQIVND in the germline V gene (reference sequence). The CDR3 region is CASSLQANSPLHF. In DNA, the CDR3 is TGTGCCAGTAGTCTACAGGCTAATTCACCCCTCCACTTT.

The chain employs TRBV5-6 and TRBJ2-3; D possibly corresponds to TRBD2 (6 bases). V dropped 4 bases and J dropped 1 base, with 13 bases sitting between them. Germline lookup yields CDR1 SGHDT and CDR2 YYEEEE. The CDR3 has 15 amino acids. The DNA of the CDR3 is TGTGCCAGCAGCCAACTAGCTATTCGCACAGATACGCAGTATTTT. Protein: CASSQLAIRTDTQYF.

Here the CDR3 DNA reads TGCGCCAGCAGCCCCGAATCCGGGACAGGGACCTACAATGAGCAGTTCTTC. Translated, it gives CASSPESGTGTYNEQFF. The genes are TRBV4-3 and TRBJ2-1; 9 bases fit TRBD1. CDR1 and CDR2 (germline): LGHNA, YSLEER. This CDR3 comprises 17 residues. V trimming: 4 bases; J trimming: 2 bases; junction bases outside the gene matches: 9.

The CDR3 loop reads CASNGARNTEAFF. The CDR3 DNA reads TGTGCCAGCAATGGCGCTAGGAACACTGAAGCTTTCTTT. This rearrangement joins TRBV2 to TRBJ1-1; no definite D call. The germline V and J ends were trimmed by 7 bases and 1 base, with 10 bases remaining between them. Per germline, CDR1 SNHLY and CDR2 FYNNEI. The CDR3 loop spans 13 amino acids.

This chain uses TRBV18 with TRBJ1-6; 7 positions match TRBD1. The CDR3 is 15 amino acids. CDR1 and CDR2 (germline): KGHSH, LQKENI. V trimming: 3 bases; J trimming: 7 bases; junction bases outside the gene matches: 6. CDR3 bases: TGTGCCAGCTCACCGATTGAGGGACAGAATTCACCCCTCCACTTT. Amino acid sequence: CASSPIEGQNSPLHF.

The chain employs TRBV18 and TRBJ1-5; 10 nucleotides match TRBD1. Germline V gene lookup returns CDR1 KGHSH and CDR2 LQKENI. CDR3 size: 15 residues. Germline trimming cut 3 bases from V and 1 base from J; bases unmatched to any gene: 0. CDR3 residues: CASSPGQGSNQPQHF. The CDR3 DNA is TGTGCCAGCTCACCGGGACAGGGGAGCAATCAGCCCCAGCATTTT.

As DNA, the CDR3 is TGTGCCACCAGCAGAGGCAGGGCGGAGGGCTACACCTTC. Its translation: CATSRGRAEGYTF. V is TRBV15 and J is TRBJ1-2; weak D call: TRBD1 (5 bases). V lost 1 base and J lost 8, with 11 bases in between. CDR1 is LNHNV and CDR2 is YYDKDF in the germline V gene (reference sequence). CDR3 length: 13 residues.

This chain links TRBV29-1 with TRBJ2-5; D unclear. The CDR3 covers 13 residues. The V end was cut by 4 bases, the J end by 2 bases, with 11 bases between. CDR1 and CDR2 (germline): SQVTM, ANQGSEA. The CDR3 is CSVGAHLQETQYF. In DNA, the CDR3 is TGCAGCGTTGGAGCCCACCTACAAGAGACCCAGTACTTC.

This rearrangement joins TRBV13 to TRBJ2-7; the match to TRBD1 covers 7 bases. The CDR3 extends over 14 amino acids. Trimming cost V 2 bases and J 6 bases; bases outside gene matches: 7. The germline V gene has CDR1 PRHDT and CDR2 FYEKMQ (reference sequence). The chain's CDR3 is CASSLRQGHAEQYF. DNA for the CDR3: TGTGCCAGCAGCTTAAGACAGGGCCACGCCGAGCAGTACTTC. The full variable domain, its missing parts supplied by reference TRBV13 and TRBJ2-7, is AAGVIQSPRHLIKEKRETATLKCYPIPRHDTVYWYQQGPGQDPQFLISFYEKMQSDKGSIPDRFSAQQFSDYHSELNMSSLELGDSALYFCASSLRQGHAEQYFGPGTRLTVT.

This chain uses TRBV7-2 with TRBJ1-4, with D uncertain. Per germline, CDR1 SGHTA and CDR2 FQGNSA. The CDR3 has 17 amino acids. With 5 bases removed from V and 8 bases from J, the gap between germline ends came to 24 bases. The CDR3 here is CASSLPEAGWGGEKLFF. CDR3 DNA sequence: TGTGCCAGCAGCCTCCCCGAAGCGGGGTGGGGTGGGGAAAAACTGTTTTTT.

In this sample, this clone turned up once. The rearrangement links TRBV5-3 to TRBJ1-5; D call uncertain. TRBV5-3 falls under the ORF class, with uncertain function. This CDR3 is 15 amino acids long. Trimming cost V 2 bases and J 8 bases, with 17 bases left between them. The CDR3 sequence: CARSFWTRAVEPQHF. The CDR3 DNA reads as TGTGCCAGAAGCTTCTGGACTAGGGCAGTGGAGCCCCAGCATTTT.

V is TRBV18 and J is TRBJ1-1; the match to TRBD1 covers 8 bases. The CDR3 has 17 residues. V gave up 1 base and J gave up 5 bases; unmatched junction bases: 12. Per germline, CDR1 KGHSH and CDR2 LQKENI. The CDR3 sequence is CASSPRTGYSGRTEAFF. CDR3 coding DNA: TGTGCCAGCTCACCACGGACAGGGTATAGTGGCCGGACTGAAGCTTTCTTT.

This clone appeared once. This sequence joins TRBV27 and TRBJ2-5; TRBD1 agrees at 8 bases. CDR3 length: 15 amino acids. Germline V CDR1 and CDR2: MNHEY, SMNVEV (reference sequence). J gave up 5 bases and V 2 bases, and 7 bases lay outside the gene matches. The CDR3 region has the DNA TGTGCCAGCAGTTTAGGCAGGGGGCTGGGGGAGACCCAGTACTTC. This codes for CASSLGRGLGETQYF.

V and J are TRBV10-2 and TRBJ2-7; weak D call: TRBD1 (6 bases). The V gene's germline CDR1 is WSHSY and CDR2 SAAADI. The CDR3 has 15 residues. Deletions cut 3 bases from V and 0 bases from J, with 12 bases between. CDR3 sequence: CASSDPRGVSYEQYF. In DNA, the CDR3 is TGCGCCAGCAGTGATCCCAGGGGCGTCTCCTACGAGCAGTACTTC.

The J gene is TRBJ2-1, the V gene TRBV19; the D gene is possibly TRBD1 (5 bases). The CDR3 has 13 residues. The germline V and J ends were trimmed by 3 bases and 6 bases, with 9 bases remaining between them. Germline V gene lookup returns CDR1 LNHDA and CDR2 SQIVND (reference sequence). In DNA, the CDR3 is TGTGCCAGTAGTATGAGAAGGGGCAATGAGCAGTTCTTC. This sequence encodes CASSMRRGNEQFF.

The rearrangement joins TRBV28 to TRBJ2-7; D unresolved. V shed 6 bases and J shed 4 bases, with 10 bases lying between them. In germline, CDR1 is MDHEN, CDR2 SYDVKM. CDR3 length: 12 residues. The CDR3 sequence is CASRHSQYEQYF. CDR3 coding DNA: TGTGCCAGCAGACACAGCCAATACGAGCAGTACTTC.

This clone appeared a single time. The J gene is TRBJ1-4, the V gene TRBV18; 9 nucleotides match TRBD1. The CDR3 spans 15 residues. CDR1 and CDR2 (germline): KGHSH, LQKENI. Losses at the gene ends were 2 bases for V and 6 bases for J; bases not matched to a gene: 4. The CDR3 region is CASSPRTGDDEKLFF. The CDR3 DNA reads as TGTGCCAGCTCACCAAGGACAGGGGATGATGAAAAACTGTTTTTT.